The 19 T cell receptor beta chains below all came from one sample that was sequenced in a study of blood T cell repertoires in COVID-19 (dated by TCRdb to about 2020). Library preparation used the immunoSEQ multiplex PCR assay. TCRdb carries this immuneACCESS record with in-frame sequences only. Its versions omit some clonotypes, under half of them owing to an unresolved V gene in the studies checked, with the rest unexplained. The sample includes around 260,000 clones, with approximately 86% observed a single time. The ten largest clones capture about 9.8% of the sample. The sequencing input was peripheral blood. Source of these receptors: a man between 35 and 55 years old who had recovered from COVID-19.

V is TRBV6-6 and J is TRBJ2-7; tentatively, D is TRBD1 (7 bases). Trimming cost V 2 bases and J 5 bases, with 13 bases left between them. Germline lookup yields CDR1 MNHNY and CDR2 SVGAGI (reference sequence). CDR3 length: 14 amino acids. CDR3: CASSYLGRGDEQYF. The CDR3 DNA follows: TGTGCCAGCAGTTACCTGGGCAGGGGGGACGAGCAGTACTTC.

This chain joins TRBV6-6 and TRBJ2-1, with 12 nucleotides matching TRBD2. V shed 5 bases, J shed 3 bases, and the junction held 17 bases outside the gene matches. This CDR3 contains 20 residues. In germline, CDR1 is MNHNY, CDR2 SVGAGI (reference sequence). The CDR3 spells CASSRYRLAGDTGIYNEQFF. Here the CDR3 DNA reads TGTGCCAGCAGTCGGTATAGACTAGCGGGAGATACCGGGATCTACAATGAGCAGTTCTTC.

This sequence joins TRBV5-4 and TRBJ1-6, with 10 bases matching TRBD1. The CDR3 is 13 amino acids. V gave up 5 bases and J gave up 8 bases; unmatched junction bases: 1. CDR1 and CDR2 (germline): SGHNT, YYREEE (reference sequence). The CDR3 sequence: CASSGQGDSPLHF. CDR3 nucleotides: TGTGCCAGCAGTGGACAGGGGGATTCACCCCTCCACTTT.

This chain connects TRBV27 to TRBJ2-1; D is unclear. The V end was cut by 6 bases, the J end by 0 bases, with 15 bases between. This CDR3 spans 16 amino acids. Germline CDR1 reads MNHEY; CDR2 reads SMNVEV (reference sequence). The CDR3 bases are TGTGCCAGCAGCCTGACACCCATCCTCTCCTACAATGAGCAGTTCTTC. Protein: CASSLTPILSYNEQFF.

The chain couples TRBV10-3 to TRBJ2-7; 7 bases agree with TRBD2. CDR1 is ENHRY, CDR2 SYGVKD, per germline. J gave up 0 bases and V 6 bases, and 14 bases lay outside the gene matches. The CDR3 is 17 amino acids. The chain's CDR3 is CAISDPTRGTSSYEQYF. CDR3 bases: TGTGCCATCAGCGACCCAACGCGGGGGACGAGCTCCTACGAGCAGTACTTC.

The rearrangement links TRBV12-5 to TRBJ1-1; D is ambiguous. This CDR3 spans 13 amino acids. CDR1 is LGHNT and CDR2 is FRNRAP in the germline V gene. Trimming pared 3 bases from V and 4 bases from J, leaving 9 bases between. CDR3 DNA: TGTGCTAGTGGTTTACTAGTGGTCACTGAAGCTTTCTTT. Translation gives CASGLLVVTEAFF.

The rearrangement joins TRBV18 to TRBJ2-1; D may be TRBD2 (5 bases). This CDR3 has 12 amino acids. Trimming pared 5 bases from V and 11 bases from J, leaving 13 bases between. Germline assignment: CDR1 KGHSH and CDR2 LQKENI. The CDR3 region has the DNA TGTGCCAGCTCATCAAACCGGGAACAGCAGTTCTTC. This encodes CASSSNREQQFF.

This clone was observed a single time. The chain has TRBV18 and TRBJ2-7, with 7 bases aligning to TRBD2. The CDR3 has 17 residues. Germline CDR1 and CDR2: KGHSH and LQKENI. Trimming took 1 base from V and 1 from J; bases not matched to a gene: 10. The CDR3 sequence: CASSPLYTLAVSYEQYF. For the CDR3, the DNA is TGTGCCAGCTCACCACTATATACCCTAGCGGTTTCCTACGAGCAGTACTTC. The variable domain in full, with the rest retrieved from reference TRBV18 and TRBJ2-7, is NAGVMQNPRHLVRRRGQEARLRCSPMKGHSHVYWYRQLPEEGLKFMVYLQKENIIDESGMPKERFSAEFPKEGPSILRIQQVVRGDSAAYFCASSPLYTLAVSYEQYFGPGTRLTVT.

This chain links TRBV23-1 with TRBJ1-5, with 9 bases fitting TRBD1. TRBV23-1 is sorted into the ORF group, with uncertain function. V gave up 2 bases and J gave up 4 bases; unmatched junction bases: 6. The length of the CDR3 is 16 residues. CDR3 sequence: CASSQGGTGKNQPQHF. The CDR3 bases are TGCGCCAGCAGTCAAGGGGGGACAGGGAAAAATCAGCCCCAGCATTTT.

J is TRBJ1-5 and V is TRBV6-2 or TRBV6-3; the D is unclear. Trimming pared 0 bases from V and 2 bases from J, leaving 14 bases between. CDR3 length: 17 amino acids. The V gene's germline CDR1 is MNHEY and CDR2 SVGEGT. CDR3 protein: CASSYSSGPIGNQPQHF. For the CDR3, the DNA is TGTGCCAGCAGTTACTCGTCGGGTCCGATTGGCAATCAGCCCCAGCATTTT.

This clone appeared many times. The chain joins TRBV10-2 to TRBJ1-1; the D is unclear. Germline V lookup: CDR1 WSHSY, CDR2 SAAADI. This CDR3 contains 15 residues. V lost 3 bases and J 1 base, leaving 12 bases between the germline ends. CDR3 in amino acids: CASSDQDTRNTEAFF. The CDR3 nucleotides are TGCGCCAGCAGTGACCAAGACACGAGGAACACTGAAGCTTTCTTT.

Written as DNA, the CDR3 is TGTGCCAGCAGCTTCGGGACAGACTATGGCTACACCTTC. Translating gives CASSFGTDYGYTF. The chain employs TRBV11-2 and TRBJ1-2, with 7 positions matching TRBD1. The V segment lost 3 bases and the J segment 3 bases; nucleotides outside the gene matches: 1. Germline V gene lookup returns CDR1 SGHAT and CDR2 FQNNGV. This CDR3 spans 13 amino acids.

This chain connects TRBV9 to TRBJ1-3; 11 bases agree with TRBD1. The CDR3 loop spans 17 amino acids. Germline-derived CDR1 and CDR2 are SGDLS and YYNGEE. The V gene end was trimmed by 2 bases and the J gene end by 2 bases; junction bases not matched to a gene: 6. CDR3 sequence (DNA): TGTGCCAGCAGCGTTCGGACAGGGGGCGTTGCTGGAAACACCATATATTTT. It yields the protein CASSVRTGGVAGNTIYF.

V gene TRBV5-4 combines with J gene TRBJ2-1; D is uncertain. The CDR3 length is 12 residues. Trimming took 3 bases from V and 3 from J, leaving 4 bases between them. CDR1 is SGHNT, CDR2 YYREEE, per germline (reference sequence). In nucleotides, the CDR3 is TGTGCCAGCAGCTCGTACTACAATGAGCAGTTCTTC. It specifies CASSSYYNEQFF.

In this sample, this clone turned up a few times. The rearrangement joins TRBV12-3 or TRBV12-4 to TRBJ1-5, with D possibly being TRBD1 (6 bases). V lost 5 bases to trimming and J lost 9 bases, with 11 bases between them. The CDR3 contains 12 residues. CDR3 in amino acids: CASSAGDRPQHF. CDR3 DNA sequence: TGTGCCAGCAGTGCAGGGGATAGGCCCCAGCATTTT.

The CDR3 DNA follows: TGTGCCAGCAGGCCCACTAGCGCGCCTTACAATGAGCAGTTCTTC. Encoded protein: CASRPTSAPYNEQFF. The rearrangement joins TRBV9 to TRBJ2-1; 7 positions agree with TRBD2. J lost 4 bases, V lost 5 bases, and 9 bases had no gene match. In germline, CDR1 is SGDLS, CDR2 YYNGEE. The CDR3 contains 15 residues.

V and J are TRBV4-3 and TRBJ1-4, with a possible D match to TRBD1 (5 bases). The CDR3 has 17 residues. From germline, CDR1 is LGHNA and CDR2 YSLEER. V lost 4 bases and J lost 8, with 23 bases in between. The CDR3 is CASSPSPGLPTGEKLFF. As DNA, the CDR3 is TGCGCCAGCAGCCCAAGCCCGGGACTCCCGACCGGGGAAAAACTGTTTTTT.

The chain is built from TRBV29-1 and TRBJ2-1; D call uncertain. The V gene lost 4 bases and the J gene lost 8 bases, with 9 bases spanning the gap. The germline gives CDR1 SQVTM, CDR2 ANQGSEA. This CDR3 spans 11 amino acids. CDR3 DNA: TGCAGCGTTGTCGGGTTGGATGAGCAGTTCTTC. Protein: CSVVGLDEQFF.

The V and J genes are TRBV15 and TRBJ1-2; D possibly corresponds to TRBD1 (5 bases). The CDR3 is 15 amino acids. The V end lost 3 bases, the J end lost 3 bases, and 14 bases lay between the germline ends. The V gene's germline CDR1 is LNHNV and CDR2 YYDKDF (reference sequence). In nucleotides, the CDR3 is TGTGCCACCAGCAGGACAGCGAACGATGACTATGGCTACACCTTC. It encodes CATSRTANDDYGYTF. Using reference TRBV15 and TRBJ1-2 for the parts outside the CDR3, the full variable domain is DAMVIQNPRYQVTQFGKPVTLSCSQTLNHNVMYWYQQKSSQAPKLLFHYYDKDFNNEADTPDNFQSRRPNTSFCFLDIRSPGLGDTAMYLCATSRTANDDYGYTFGSGTRLTVV.